The 4 T cell receptor beta chains below come from one sample, sequenced in a study of T cells in localized non-small cell lung cancer. Method: immunoSEQ multiplex PCR; TCRdb's copy keeps in-frame clones and lacks some. The sample lists tens of thousands of clones; more than 75% were seen once. The specimen was peripheral blood, collected before any cancer treatment. The receptors stem from a woman aged 40-69 years with stage I squamous cell lung carcinoma.

This chain links TRBV30 with TRBJ2-7; perhaps TRBD1 as D (6 bases). The CDR3 runs to 15 residues. With 3 bases removed from V and 2 bases from J, the gap between germline ends came to 17 bases. Germline CDR1 is GTSNPN and CDR2 is SVGIG (reference sequence). CDR3 loop: CAWRPPGHLTYEQYF. As DNA, the CDR3 is TGTGCCTGGAGGCCACCGGGACACTTAACCTACGAGCAGTACTTC.

The gene calls are TRBV6-1 and TRBJ1-6; the D is unclear. The CDR3 runs to 13 residues. Trimming left V 2 bases short and J 10 bases short, with 9 bases between. In germline, CDR1 is MNHNS, CDR2 SASEGT. CDR3 sequence (DNA): TGTGCCAGCAGTGAACTATTGGAGTCACCCCTCCACTTT. Protein sequence: CASSELLESPLHF.

The J gene is TRBJ1-6, the V gene TRBV7-9; tentatively, D is TRBD1 (5 bases). The germline CDR1 and CDR2 sequences are SEHNR and FQNEAQ (reference sequence). The V and J ends lost 1 base and 10 bases respectively, with 11 bases between them. The CDR3 consists of 14 residues. As DNA, the CDR3 is TGTGCCAGCAGCTTAGAAGGGGAGGAATCACCCCTCCACTTT. Translation: CASSLEGEESPLHF.

The chain carries TRBV18 and TRBJ2-2; D may match TRBD1 or TRBD2 (6 bases each). The V gene lost 2 bases and the J gene lost 5 bases, with 24 bases spanning the gap. CDR3 length equals 19 residues. CDR1 and CDR2 (germline): KGHSH, LQKENI. CDR3 DNA sequence: TGTGCCAGCTCACCAAAGGGGCCCGGGGGCGAAAAGAGAACCGGGGAGCTGTTTTTT. Protein sequence: CASSPKGPGGEKRTGELFF.